This TCR beta chain was recorded in a study of T cell clusters in autoimmune cytopenias. CDR1 DFQATT and CDR2 SNEGSKA come from the germline V gene (reference sequence). This CDR3 contains 14 residues. TRB was amplified by touch-down multiplex PCR, primer pools A and B combined. TCRdb re-called the multiplex PCR reads, yielding one record per CDR3 amino acid sequence without DNA. The data include 3,500 to 5,000 distinct CDR3 sequences; the top ten clones carry roughly 14%. General study points: TRB repertoire shifts in secondary cytopenia and chronic lymphocytic leukemia mostly reflected lymphoma, not autoimmunity. The cluster-lack signature was not seen for secondary cytopenia versus chronic lymphocytic leukemia. Functional roles of the in silico T cell clusters still await experimental validation.

TRB was amplified from around 250 ng of peripheral blood genomic DNA per sample. On this clonotype: Its antigen is currently unknown.

Sequencing used peripheral blood. This receptor was obtained from a human donor with an autoimmune cytopenia or autoimmune hepatitis (not recorded which). The chain recombines TRBV20-1 with TRBJ2-7; checking the TCRdb D call of TRBD2 is not possible without DNA. The CDR3 sequence is CSANIAGNPYEQYF.